This T cell receptor (beta chain) is drawn from a study of cytomegalovirus exposure and HLA in healthy donors. Study-level findings and limits: Prior analysis indicated that the majority of TCR beta V segments exhibited productivity approximately 87% or approximately 30% of the time. Most CMV-associated TCR beta chains were later found to appear HLA-restricted.

This clone was observed a few times. Its target is not known. The PCR contained 60 Vbeta and 13 Jbeta primers. Data came from immunoSEQ multiplex PCR; TCRdb stores just in-frame clones and leaves some out. The data show 75,000 or so clones, with 60% to 75% seen just once and roughly a fifth held by the top ten. CDR3 length: 14 residues. The junction had 1 base not matched to a gene; V was cut back by 0 bases and J by 2 bases. Per the germline V gene, CDR1 is SGHRS and CDR2 is YFSETQ. Sequenced input: PBMCs. The source is a man aged 35 to 55 in good health and CMV-seropositive. V and J are TRBV5-1 and TRBJ1-2; 7 bases are a match to TRBD1. The CDR3 DNA sequence: TGCGCCAGCAGCTTGGAGGGACAGAACTATGGCTACACCTTC. Its protein is CASSLEGQNYGYTF.